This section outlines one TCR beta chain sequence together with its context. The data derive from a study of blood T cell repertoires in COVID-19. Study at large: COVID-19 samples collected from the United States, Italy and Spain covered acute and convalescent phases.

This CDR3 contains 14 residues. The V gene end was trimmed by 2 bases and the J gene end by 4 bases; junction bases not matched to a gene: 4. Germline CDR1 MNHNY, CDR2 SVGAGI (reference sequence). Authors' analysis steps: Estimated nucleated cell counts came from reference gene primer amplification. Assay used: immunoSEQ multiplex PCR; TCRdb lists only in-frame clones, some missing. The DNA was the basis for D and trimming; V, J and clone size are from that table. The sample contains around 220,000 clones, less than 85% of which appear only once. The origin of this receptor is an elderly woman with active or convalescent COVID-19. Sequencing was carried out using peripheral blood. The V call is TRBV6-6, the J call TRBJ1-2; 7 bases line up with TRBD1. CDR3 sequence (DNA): TGTGCCAGCAGTTACACGGGACAGTCCTATGGCTACACCTTC. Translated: CASSYTGQSYGYTF.